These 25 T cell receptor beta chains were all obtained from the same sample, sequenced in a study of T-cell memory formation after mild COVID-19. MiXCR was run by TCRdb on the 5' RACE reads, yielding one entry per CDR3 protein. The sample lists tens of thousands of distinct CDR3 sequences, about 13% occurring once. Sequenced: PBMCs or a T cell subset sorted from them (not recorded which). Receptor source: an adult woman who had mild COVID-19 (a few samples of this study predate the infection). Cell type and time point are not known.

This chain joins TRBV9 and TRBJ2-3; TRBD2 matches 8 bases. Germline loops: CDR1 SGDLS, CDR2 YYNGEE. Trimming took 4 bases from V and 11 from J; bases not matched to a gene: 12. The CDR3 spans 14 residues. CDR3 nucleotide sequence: TGTGCCAGCAGCCCGACCTCGGGACTAGATTTGCAGTATTTT. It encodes CASSPTSGLDLQYF. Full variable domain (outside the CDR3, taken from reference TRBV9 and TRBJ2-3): DSGVTQTPKHLITATGQRVTLRCSPRSGDLSVYWYQQSLDQGLQFLIQYYNGEERAKGNILERFSAQQFPDLHSELNLSSLELGDSALYFCASSPTSGLDLQYFGPGTRLTVL.

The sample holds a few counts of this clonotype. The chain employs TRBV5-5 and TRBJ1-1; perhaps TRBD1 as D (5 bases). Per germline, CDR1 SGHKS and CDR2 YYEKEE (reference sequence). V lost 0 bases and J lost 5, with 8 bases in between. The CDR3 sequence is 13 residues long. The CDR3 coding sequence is TGTGCCAGCAGCTTGGGCAGGGCTACTGAAGCTTTCTTT. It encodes CASSLGRATEAFF. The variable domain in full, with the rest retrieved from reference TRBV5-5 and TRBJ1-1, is DAGVTQSPTHLIKTRGQQVTLRCSPISGHKSVSWYQQVLGQGPQFIFQYYEKEERGRGNFPDRFSARQFPNYSSELNVNALLLGDSALYLCASSLGRATEAFFGQGTRLTVV.

CDR3 region: CASSPGGRAAETQYF. CDR3 nucleotides: TGTGCCAGCAGCCCTGGGGGGAGGGCCGCAGAGACCCAGTACTTC. The gene calls are TRBV12-3 or TRBV12-4 and TRBJ2-5; 7 bases fit TRBD2. This CDR3 has 15 residues. The trim removed 6 bases at V and 4 bases at J, leaving 11 bases unmatched.

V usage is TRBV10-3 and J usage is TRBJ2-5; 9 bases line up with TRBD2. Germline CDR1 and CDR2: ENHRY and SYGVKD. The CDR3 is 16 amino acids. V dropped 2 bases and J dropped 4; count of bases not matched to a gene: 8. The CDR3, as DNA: TGTGCCATCAGTGAGAGTGGCGGGAGGGATGGAGAGACCCAGTACTTC. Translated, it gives CAISESGGRDGETQYF.

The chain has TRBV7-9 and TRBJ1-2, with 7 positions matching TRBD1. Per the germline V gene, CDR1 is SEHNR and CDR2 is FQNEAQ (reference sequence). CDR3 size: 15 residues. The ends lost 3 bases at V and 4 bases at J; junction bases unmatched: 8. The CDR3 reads CASSFGTEQGYGYTF. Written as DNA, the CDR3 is TGTGCCAGCAGCTTCGGGACAGAACAGGGCTATGGCTACACCTTC.

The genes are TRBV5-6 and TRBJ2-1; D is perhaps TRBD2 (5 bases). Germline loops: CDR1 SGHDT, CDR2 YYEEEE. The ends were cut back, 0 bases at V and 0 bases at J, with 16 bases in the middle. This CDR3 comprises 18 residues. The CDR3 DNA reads TGTGCCAGCAGCTTGGTATCCCCTATAGGGAGCTCCTACAATGAGCAGTTCTTC. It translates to CASSLVSPIGSSYNEQFF.

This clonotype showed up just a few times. CDR3 amino acids: CASSQDWTNSYEQYF. For the CDR3, the DNA is TGCGCCAGCAGCCAAGATTGGACTAACTCCTACGAGCAGTACTTC. This rearrangement joins TRBV4-3 to TRBJ2-7; a weak D match, TRBD2 (6 bases). The length of the CDR3 is 15 residues. Per the germline V gene, CDR1 is LGHNA and CDR2 is YSLEER. V lost 0 bases, J lost 0 bases, and 9 bases lay in between.

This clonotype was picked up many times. The DNA for the CDR3 is TGTGCCAGCAGCCAACCTAGACCCATCTTGGGACAGGCTTACGGGGAGCTGTTTTTT. This gives the protein CASSQPRPILGQAYGELFF. The genes are TRBV7-9 and TRBJ2-2, with 8 positions matching TRBD1. The junction had 21 bases not matched to a gene; V was cut back by 5 bases and J by 7 bases. The germline V gene has CDR1 SEHNR and CDR2 FQNEAQ (reference sequence). This CDR3 has 19 amino acids.

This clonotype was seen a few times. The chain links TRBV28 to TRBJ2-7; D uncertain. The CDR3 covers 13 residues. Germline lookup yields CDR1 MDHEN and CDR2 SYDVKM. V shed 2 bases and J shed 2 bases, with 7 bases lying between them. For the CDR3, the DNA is TGTGCCAGCAGTTTACCCGCAGCCTACGAGCAGTACTTC. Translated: CASSLPAAYEQYF.

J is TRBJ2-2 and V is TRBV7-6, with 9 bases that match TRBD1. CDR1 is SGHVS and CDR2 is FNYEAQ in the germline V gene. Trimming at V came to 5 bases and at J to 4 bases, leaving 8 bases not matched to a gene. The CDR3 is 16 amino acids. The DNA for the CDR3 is TGTGCCAGCAGCCGCATGGGACAGGGCGCCACCGGGGAGCTGTTTTTT. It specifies CASSRMGQGATGELFF.

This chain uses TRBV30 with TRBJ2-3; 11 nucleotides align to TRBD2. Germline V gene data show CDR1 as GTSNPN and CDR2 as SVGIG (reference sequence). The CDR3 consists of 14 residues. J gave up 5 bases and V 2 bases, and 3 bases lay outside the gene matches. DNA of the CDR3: TGTGCCTGGAGTCCAGGGACTAGCGGAGATACGCAGTATTTT. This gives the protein CAWSPGTSGDTQYF.

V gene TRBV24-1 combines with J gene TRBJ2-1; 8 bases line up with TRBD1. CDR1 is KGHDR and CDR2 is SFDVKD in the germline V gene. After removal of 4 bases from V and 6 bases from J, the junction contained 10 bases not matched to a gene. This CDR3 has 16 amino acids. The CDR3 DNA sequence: TGTGCCACCAGTGAATTGAGCAGGGGGCTGAGCAATGAGCAGTTCTTC. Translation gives CATSELSRGLSNEQFF.

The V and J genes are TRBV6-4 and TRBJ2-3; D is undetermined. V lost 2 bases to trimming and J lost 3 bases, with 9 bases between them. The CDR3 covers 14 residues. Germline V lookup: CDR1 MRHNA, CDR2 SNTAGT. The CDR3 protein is CASSDDKATDTQYF. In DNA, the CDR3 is TGTGCCAGCAGTGACGACAAGGCGACAGATACGCAGTATTTT.

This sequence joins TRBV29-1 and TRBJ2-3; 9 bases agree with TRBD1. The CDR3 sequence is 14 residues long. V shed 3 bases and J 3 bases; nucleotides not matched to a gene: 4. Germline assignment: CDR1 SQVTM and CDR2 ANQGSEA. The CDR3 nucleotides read TGCAGCGTTGACTTGGACAGGGGAACAGATACGCAGTATTTT. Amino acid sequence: CSVDLDRGTDTQYF.

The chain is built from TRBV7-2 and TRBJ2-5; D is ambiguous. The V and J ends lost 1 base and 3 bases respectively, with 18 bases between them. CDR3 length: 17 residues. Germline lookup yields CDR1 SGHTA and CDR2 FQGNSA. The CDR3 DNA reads TGTGCCAGCAGCTTAGTAGTTACATGGCCAGGAGAAGAGACCCAGTACTTC. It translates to CASSLVVTWPGEETQYF.

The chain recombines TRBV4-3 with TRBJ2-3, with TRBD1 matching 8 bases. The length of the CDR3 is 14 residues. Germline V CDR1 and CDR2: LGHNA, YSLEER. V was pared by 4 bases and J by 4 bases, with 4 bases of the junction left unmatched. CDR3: CASSPLQGADTQYF. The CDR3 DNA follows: TGCGCCAGCAGCCCCTTACAGGGGGCAGATACGCAGTATTTT.

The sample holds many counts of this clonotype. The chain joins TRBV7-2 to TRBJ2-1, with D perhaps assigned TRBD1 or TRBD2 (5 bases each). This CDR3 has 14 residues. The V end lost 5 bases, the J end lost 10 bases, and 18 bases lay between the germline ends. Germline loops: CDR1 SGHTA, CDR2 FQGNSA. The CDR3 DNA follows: TGTGCCAGCAGCCTCCGGGACCAGCGGACCGAGCAGTTCTTC. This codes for CASSLRDQRTEQFF.

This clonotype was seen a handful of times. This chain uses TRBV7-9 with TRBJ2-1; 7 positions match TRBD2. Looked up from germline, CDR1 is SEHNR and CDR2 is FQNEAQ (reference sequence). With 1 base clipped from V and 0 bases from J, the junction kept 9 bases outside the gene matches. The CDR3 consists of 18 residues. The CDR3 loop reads CASSLVLTSVSSYNEQFF. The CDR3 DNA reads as TGTGCCAGCAGCTTAGTTTTAACTAGCGTGAGCTCCTACAATGAGCAGTTCTTC.

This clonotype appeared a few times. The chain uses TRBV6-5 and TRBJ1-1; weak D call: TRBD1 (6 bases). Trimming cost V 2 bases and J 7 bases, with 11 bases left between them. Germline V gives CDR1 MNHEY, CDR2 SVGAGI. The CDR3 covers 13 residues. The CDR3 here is CASSYVGTHEAFF. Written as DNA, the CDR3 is TGTGCCAGCAGTTACGTCGGGACACATGAAGCTTTCTTT.

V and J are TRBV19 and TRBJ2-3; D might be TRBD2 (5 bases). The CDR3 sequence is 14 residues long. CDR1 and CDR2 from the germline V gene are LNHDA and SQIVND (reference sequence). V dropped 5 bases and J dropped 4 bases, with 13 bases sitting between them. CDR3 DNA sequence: TGTGCCAGTAGTTGGGAGACCACCCCAGATACGCAGTATTTT. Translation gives CASSWETTPDTQYF.

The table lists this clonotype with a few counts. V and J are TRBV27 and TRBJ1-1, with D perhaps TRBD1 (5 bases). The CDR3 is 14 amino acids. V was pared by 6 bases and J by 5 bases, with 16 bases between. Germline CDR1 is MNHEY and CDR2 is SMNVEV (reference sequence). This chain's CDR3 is CASSRWGGGTEAFF. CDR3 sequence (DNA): TGTGCCAGCAGCCGCTGGGGGGGGGGGACTGAAGCTTTCTTT.

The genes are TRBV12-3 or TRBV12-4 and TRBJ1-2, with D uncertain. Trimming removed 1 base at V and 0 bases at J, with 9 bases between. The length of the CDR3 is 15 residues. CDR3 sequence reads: CASSLGVVTNYGYTF. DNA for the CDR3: TGTGCCAGCAGTTTAGGGGTGGTAACTAACTATGGCTACACCTTC.

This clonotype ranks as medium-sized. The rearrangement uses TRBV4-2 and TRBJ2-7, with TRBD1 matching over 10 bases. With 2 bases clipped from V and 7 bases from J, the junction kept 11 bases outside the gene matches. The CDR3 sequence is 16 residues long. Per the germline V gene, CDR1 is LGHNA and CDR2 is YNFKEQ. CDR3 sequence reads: CASSQKEGTGAHEQYF. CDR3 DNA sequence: TGTGCCAGCAGCCAAAAGGAAGGGACAGGGGCGCATGAGCAGTACTTC.

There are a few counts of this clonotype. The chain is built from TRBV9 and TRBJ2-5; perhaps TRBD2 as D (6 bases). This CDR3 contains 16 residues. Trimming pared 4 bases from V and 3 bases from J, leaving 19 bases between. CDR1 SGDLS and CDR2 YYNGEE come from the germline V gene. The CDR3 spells CASSSSSAGWEETQYF. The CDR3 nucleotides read TGTGCCAGCAGCTCCTCCTCGGCGGGGTGGGAAGAGACCCAGTACTTC.

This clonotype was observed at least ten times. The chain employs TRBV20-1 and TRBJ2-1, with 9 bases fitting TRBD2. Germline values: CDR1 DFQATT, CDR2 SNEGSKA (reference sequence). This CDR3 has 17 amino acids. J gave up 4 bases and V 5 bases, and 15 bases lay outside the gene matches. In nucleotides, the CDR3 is TGCAGTGCTGAGTCCAAGGCAAGGACTAGCGTATACAATGAGCAGTTCTTC. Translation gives CSAESKARTSVYNEQFF.